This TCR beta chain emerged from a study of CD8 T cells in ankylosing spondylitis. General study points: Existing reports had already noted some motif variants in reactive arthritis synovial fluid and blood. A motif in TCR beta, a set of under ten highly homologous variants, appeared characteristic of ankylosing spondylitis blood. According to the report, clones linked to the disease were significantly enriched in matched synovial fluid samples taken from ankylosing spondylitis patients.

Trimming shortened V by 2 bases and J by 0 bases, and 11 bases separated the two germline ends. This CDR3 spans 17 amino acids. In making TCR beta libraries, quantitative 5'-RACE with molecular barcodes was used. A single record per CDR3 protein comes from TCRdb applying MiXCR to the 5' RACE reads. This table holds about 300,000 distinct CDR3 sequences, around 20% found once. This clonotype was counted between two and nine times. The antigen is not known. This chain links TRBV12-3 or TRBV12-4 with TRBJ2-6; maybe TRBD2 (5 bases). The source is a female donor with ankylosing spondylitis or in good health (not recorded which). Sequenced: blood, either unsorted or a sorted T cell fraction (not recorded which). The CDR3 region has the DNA TGTGCCAGCAGTTTATCGGGGTTGATCTCTGGGGCCAACGTCCTGACTTTC. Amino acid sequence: CASSLSGLISGANVLTF.